Shown below are 30 T cell receptor beta chains from a single sample sequenced in a study of CD4 T cells in relation to SARS-CoV-2 and coronaviruses. The unexposed donors gave CD4+ T cells in about 2010-2019, prior to COVID-19. Method: immunoSEQ multiplex PCR; TCRdb's copy keeps in-frame clones and lacks some. Among more than 55,000 clones listed, 75% to 90% were seen once. Sequencing was done on a sample of memory CD4+ T cells from PBMCs. The receptors stem from a human donor in good health.

V gene TRBV7-2 combines with J gene TRBJ2-5; 7 nucleotides agree with TRBD2. The ends lost 5 bases at V and 5 bases at J; junction bases unmatched: 5. Germline-derived CDR1 and CDR2 are SGHTA and FQGNSA. The CDR3 length is 13 residues. CDR3 in amino acids: CASSPGRRETQYF. The CDR3 nucleotides are TGTGCCAGCAGCCCCGGGAGGAGGGAGACCCAGTACTTC. The variable domain in full, completed from reference TRBV7-2 and TRBJ2-5, reads GAGVSQSPSNKVTEKGKDVELRCDPISGHTALYWYRQSLGQGLEFLIYFQGNSAPDKSGLPSDRFSAERTGGSVSTLTIQRTQQEDSAVYLCASSPGRRETQYFGPGTRLLVL.

The chain is built from TRBV6-1 and TRBJ2-1; 7 bases match TRBD1. CDR3 length: 14 amino acids. Germline CDR1 MNHNS, CDR2 SASEGT. Trimming removed 6 bases from V and 7 bases from J; junction bases left unmatched: 9. CDR3 DNA sequence: TGTGCCAGCAGGTCCCACGACAGGGAGAATGAGCAGTTCTTC. Its protein product is CASRSHDRENEQFF.

J is TRBJ2-7 and V is TRBV6-4, with 10 bases lining up with TRBD1. The CDR3 has 18 residues. After removal of 6 bases from V and 7 bases from J, the junction contained 21 bases not matched to a gene. CDR1 MRHNA and CDR2 SNTAGT come from the germline V gene. CDR3 sequence reads: CASRYTSSGQGVRFEQYF. The CDR3 nucleotides are TGTGCCAGCAGATATACCTCGAGCGGACAGGGGGTACGATTTGAGCAGTACTTC.

The chain joins TRBV6-6 to TRBJ2-7; D not certain. Germline V gene lookup returns CDR1 MNHNY and CDR2 SVGAGI (reference sequence). This CDR3 is built from 15 residues. Between the trimmed V and J ends, which lost 2 bases and 7 bases, there was a span of 18 bases. The CDR3 sequence: CASSYRTLDVGEQYF. Written as DNA, the CDR3 is TGTGCCAGCAGTTACCGGACCTTGGATGTTGGGGAGCAGTACTTC.

The chain has TRBV3-1 (or the pseudogene TRBV3-2) and TRBJ1-5; possible D gene TRBD1, 5 bases. The CDR3 totals 14 residues. The ends were cut back, 0 bases at V and 5 bases at J, with 8 bases in the middle. From germline, CDR1 is LGHDT and CDR2 YNNKEL (reference sequence). The CDR3 DNA sequence: TGTGCCAGCAGCCAAGATCCAGGGCATCAGCCCCAGCATTTT. As protein: CASSQDPGHQPQHF.

The rearrangement joins TRBV28 to TRBJ2-7; 8 bases match TRBD1. Germline V gives CDR1 MDHEN, CDR2 SYDVKM. This CDR3 spans 15 amino acids. The junction had 6 bases not matched to a gene; V was cut back by 2 bases and J by 3 bases. The CDR3 sequence: CASSLIGQGYYEQYF. CDR3 bases: TGTGCCAGCAGTTTAATAGGACAGGGATACTACGAGCAGTACTTC.

The V gene is TRBV28, the J gene TRBJ2-7; 12 bases are shared with TRBD2. Germline V CDR1 and CDR2: MDHEN, SYDVKM. J lost 1 base, V lost 1 base, and 17 bases had no gene match. The CDR3 is 21 amino acids. CDR3 coding DNA: TGTGCCAGCAGTTTATCCATCCCTAGACTAGCGGGAGAACAGTTGTCCTACGAGCAGTACTTC. This codes for CASSLSIPRLAGEQLSYEQYF.

V is TRBV2 and J is TRBJ2-7, with D unclear. Trimming stripped 7 bases from V and 0 bases from J, with 13 bases between. The length of the CDR3 is 14 residues. Germline assignment: CDR1 SNHLY and CDR2 FYNNEI. CDR3: CASKGSISSYEQYF. CDR3 bases: TGTGCCAGCAAGGGCTCAATCAGCTCCTACGAGCAGTACTTC. Based on the CDR3 plus reference TRBV2 and TRBJ2-7, the full variable domain is EPEVTQTPSHQVTQMGQEVILRCVPISNHLYFYWYRQILGQKVEFLVSFYNNEISEKSEIFDDQFSVERPDGSNFTLKIRSTKLEDSAMYFCASKGSISSYEQYFGPGTRLTVT.

The chain combines TRBV7-2 with TRBJ1-4, with D possibly being TRBD1 (6 bases). The V end was cut by 4 bases, the J end by 7 bases, with 16 bases between. Looked up from germline, CDR1 is SGHTA and CDR2 is FQGNSA. This CDR3 contains 15 residues. The CDR3 reads CASSSRGRGSEKLFF. CDR3 DNA sequence: TGTGCCAGCAGCTCGCGGGGGAGGGGGTCTGAAAAACTGTTTTTT.

This sequence joins TRBV28 and TRBJ2-3, with 11 bases aligning to TRBD1. CDR1 and CDR2 (germline): MDHEN, SYDVKM. This CDR3 region has 16 residues. Losses at the gene ends were 2 bases for V and 6 bases for J; bases not matched to a gene: 7. The CDR3 region has the DNA TGTGCCAGCAGTTTAAGGACAGGGGGCCATCGGGATACGCAGTATTTT. The encoded protein is CASSLRTGGHRDTQYF. Variable domain in full (rest from reference TRBV28 and TRBJ2-3): DVKVTQSSRYLVKRTGEKVFLECVQDMDHENMFWYRQDPGLGLRLIYFSYDVKMKEKGDIPEGYSVSREKKERFSLILESASTNQTSMYLCASSLRTGGHRDTQYFGPGTRLTVL.

This clone showed up just once. This chain links TRBV5-1 with TRBJ2-1; TRBD2 might be the D (6 bases). The V gene lost 0 bases and the J gene lost 8 bases, with 15 bases spanning the gap. In germline, CDR1 is SGHRS, CDR2 YFSETQ. This CDR3 is built from 15 residues. The chain's CDR3 is CASSLAPGSRDEQFF. The CDR3 nucleotides read TGCGCCAGCAGCTTGGCCCCCGGGAGTAGAGATGAGCAGTTCTTC.

The chain uses TRBV18 and TRBJ2-3; D is perhaps TRBD1 (6 bases). Trimming pared 2 bases from V and 4 bases from J, leaving 19 bases between. Germline CDR1 KGHSH, CDR2 LQKENI. There are 17 residues in the CDR3. DNA of the CDR3: TGTGCCAGCTCACCAGACAGGTCTTGGCTAGTGGCAGATACGCAGTATTTT. It encodes CASSPDRSWLVADTQYF.

The V call is TRBV7-2, the J call TRBJ2-4, with a possible D match to TRBD1 (5 bases). The germline V and J ends were trimmed by 4 bases and 0 bases, with 16 bases remaining between them. CDR1 is SGHTA and CDR2 is FQGNSA in the germline V gene. The CDR3 length is 17 residues. The CDR3 coding sequence is TGTGCCAGCAGCTCAATTCGACAGCAACTAGCCAAAAACATTCAGTACTTC. Translation gives CASSSIRQQLAKNIQYF. The whole variable domain, filled in from reference TRBV7-2 and TRBJ2-4, reads GAGVSQSPSNKVTEKGKDVELRCDPISGHTALYWYRQSLGQGLEFLIYFQGNSAPDKSGLPSDRFSAERTGGSVSTLTIQRTQQEDSAVYLCASSSIRQQLAKNIQYFGAGTRLSVL.

The V call is TRBV5-8, the J call TRBJ2-2; tentative D call: TRBD1 (6 bases). The CDR3 is 17 amino acids. Trimming took 5 bases from V and 1 from J, leaving 18 bases between them. Germline CDR1 reads SGHTS; CDR2 reads YDEGEE. CDR3 nucleotide sequence: TGTGCCAGCAGACCCCGCGGCGGACAGAAGAACACCGGGGAGCTGTTTTTT. This sequence encodes CASRPRGGQKNTGELFF.

The V call is TRBV30, the J call TRBJ2-7; D perhaps matches TRBD1 (6 bases). This CDR3 has 17 amino acids. Germline CDR1 reads GTSNPN; CDR2 reads SVGIG (reference sequence). V was trimmed by 5 bases and J by 2 bases, leaving 25 bases between them. The CDR3 nucleotides read TGTGCCTGGGGCCACAGGGTCGGGTTTATAAGCCCCTACGAGCAGTACTTC. Its translation is CAWGHRVGFISPYEQYF. The complete variable domain, with remaining parts taken from reference TRBV30 and TRBJ2-7, reads SQTIHQWPATLVQPVGSPLSLECTVEGTSNPNLYWYRQAAGRGLQLLFYSVGIGQISSEVPQNLSASRPQDRQFILSSKKLLLSDSGFYLCAWGHRVGFISPYEQYFGPGTRLTVT.

V is TRBV30 and J is TRBJ2-6, with 8 bases identical to TRBD1. V shed 8 bases and J 3 bases; nucleotides not matched to a gene: 15. Germline values: CDR1 GTSNPN, CDR2 SVGIG (reference sequence). The CDR3 covers 17 residues. The CDR3 sequence: CALRWAGGFVGANVLTF. The CDR3 DNA reads TGTGCCCTCCGATGGGCAGGGGGCTTTGTTGGGGCCAACGTCCTGACTTTC.

The rearrangement joins TRBV4-1 to TRBJ2-1, with 8 bases identical to TRBD2. CDR3 length: 13 amino acids. Germline values: CDR1 MGHRA, CDR2 YSYEKL. J lost 9 bases, V lost 2 bases, and 3 bases had no gene match. CDR3 in DNA: TGCGCCAGCAGCCAACTAGCGGGCTTTGAGCAGTTCTTC. It yields the protein CASSQLAGFEQFF.

The rearrangement uses TRBV30 and TRBJ2-1, with D perhaps TRBD2 (6 bases). The germline V gene has CDR1 GTSNPN and CDR2 SVGIG (reference sequence). The CDR3 extends over 14 amino acids. V gave up 1 base and J gave up 10 bases, with 17 bases separating them. DNA for the CDR3: TGTGCCTGGAGTGGGCAGCCCGGGGGTGGCGAGCAGTTCTTC. This sequence encodes CAWSGQPGGGEQFF.

For this clone: Other DNA sequences in this specimen translate into the identical CDR3. This rearrangement joins TRBV30 to TRBJ1-6; D remains ambiguous. The V end was cut by 1 base, the J end by 9 bases, with 4 bases between. The germline V gene encodes CDR1 GTSNPN and CDR2 SVGIG (reference sequence). The CDR3 runs 11 residues. The CDR3 is CAWSEASPLHF. DNA for the CDR3: TGTGCCTGGAGTGAGGCTTCACCCCTCCACTTT.

The V and J genes are TRBV15 and TRBJ1-2; 7 bases map to TRBD1. The junction had 1 base not matched to a gene; V was cut back by 4 bases and J by 2 bases. The CDR3 runs to 13 residues. CDR1 and CDR2 (germline): LNHNV, YYDKDF (reference sequence). CDR3 residues: CATSKQGNYGYTF. The CDR3 region has the DNA TGTGCCACCAGCAAACAGGGGAACTATGGCTACACCTTC. Together with reference TRBV15 and TRBJ1-2, the CDR3 gives the full variable domain: DAMVIQNPRYQVTQFGKPVTLSCSQTLNHNVMYWYQQKSSQAPKLLFHYYDKDFNNEADTPDNFQSRRPNTSFCFLDIRSPGLGDTAMYLCATSKQGNYGYTFGSGTRLTVV.

The table lists this clone with a few counts. This sequence joins TRBV5-1 and TRBJ1-2; possible D gene TRBD1, 5 bases. Looked up from germline, CDR1 is SGHRS and CDR2 is YFSETQ. This CDR3 is built from 13 residues. Trimming cost V 5 bases and J 6 bases, with 14 bases left between them. The CDR3 reads CASRQAGFNGYTF. CDR3 DNA: TGCGCCAGCAGACAAGCAGGGTTTAATGGCTACACCTTC. Combining the CDR3 with reference TRBV5-1 and TRBJ1-2 gives the whole variable domain KAGVTQTPRYLIKTRGQQVTLSCSPISGHRSVSWYQQTPGQGLQFLFEYFSETQRNKGNFPGRFSGRQFSNSRSEMNVSTLELGDSALYLCASRQAGFNGYTFGSGTRLTVV.

This chain links TRBV9 with TRBJ2-1; 7 positions agree with TRBD2. The junction had 7 bases not matched to a gene; V was cut back by 5 bases and J by 2 bases. This CDR3 region has 15 residues. Germline values: CDR1 SGDLS, CDR2 YYNGEE. The DNA of the CDR3 is TGTGCCAGCAGTGGGGAGGGAGCAACCTACAATGAGCAGTTCTTC. Protein sequence: CASSGEGATYNEQFF.

The chain links TRBV7-8 to TRBJ2-7; D is possibly TRBD2 (5 bases). The CDR3 loop spans 14 amino acids. Germline loops: CDR1 SGHVS, CDR2 FQNEAQ. V was shortened by 5 bases and J by 3 bases, with 14 bases between the two germline ends. The CDR3, as DNA: TGTGCCAGCAGCCCTAGCTCGGGCGGCTACGAGCAGTACTTC. Its protein is CASSPSSGGYEQYF.

The chain employs TRBV5-8 and TRBJ1-5, with 8 bases fitting TRBD1. The germline V gene encodes CDR1 SGHTS and CDR2 YDEGEE. V was clipped by 4 bases and J by 0 bases; unmatched bases: 9. CDR3 length: 17 residues. This chain's CDR3 is CASSPQGASYSNQPQHF. The CDR3 DNA follows: TGTGCCAGCAGCCCCCAGGGGGCAAGTTATAGCAATCAGCCCCAGCATTTT.

J is TRBJ1-3 and V is TRBV19; D is unresolved. Germline CDR1 is LNHDA and CDR2 is SQIVND (reference sequence). Trimming cost V 7 bases and J 2 bases, with 12 bases left between them. CDR3 length equals 14 residues. CDR3 region: CASNVGPTGNTIYF. CDR3 bases: TGTGCCAGTAACGTCGGGCCTACTGGAAACACCATATATTTT.

The V gene is TRBV28, the J gene TRBJ2-3; TRBD2 might be the D (6 bases). The CDR3 contains 16 residues. Germline CDR1 and CDR2: MDHEN and SYDVKM. V shed 4 bases and J shed 2 bases, with 16 bases lying between them. In DNA, the CDR3 is TGTGCCAGCAGTTCTCAGCTAGCTAGCGACACAGATACGCAGTATTTT. It translates to CASSSQLASDTDTQYF.

The chain uses TRBV6-1 and TRBJ2-6; D not resolved. The germline CDR1 and CDR2 sequences are MNHNS and SASEGT. With 3 bases removed from V and 1 base from J, the gap between germline ends came to 7 bases. This CDR3 is built from 15 residues. CDR3 sequence: CASSERSSGANVLTF. CDR3 in DNA: TGTGCCAGCAGTGAGAGAAGTTCTGGGGCCAACGTCCTGACTTTC.

The chain carries TRBV6-5 and TRBJ1-6; D is uncertain. V lost 0 bases and J lost 10, with 16 bases in between. CDR3 size: 16 residues. CDR1 MNHEY and CDR2 SVGAGI come from the germline V gene. The CDR3 DNA reads TGTGCCAGCAGTTACTCGAAAGACAAATGGGGATCACCCCTCCACTTT. It codes for CASSYSKDKWGSPLHF.

The rearrangement links TRBV6-5 to TRBJ2-1, with D uncertain. Germline V CDR1 and CDR2: MNHEY, SVGAGI. Trimming stripped 9 bases from V and 5 bases from J, with 17 bases between. CDR3 size: 14 residues. The CDR3 sequence: CASASVPKNNEQFF. In DNA form, the CDR3 reads TGTGCCAGTGCGTCCGTGCCGAAAAACAATGAGCAGTTCTTC.

The V gene is TRBV6-5, the J gene TRBJ1-5; D remains ambiguous. V lost 7 bases to trimming and J lost 0 bases, with 10 bases between them. The germline V gene encodes CDR1 MNHEY and CDR2 SVGAGI. The CDR3 contains 14 residues. Written as DNA, the CDR3 is TGTGCCAGCATGGCGGCGTATAGCAATCAGCCCCAGCATTTT. This gives the protein CASMAAYSNQPQHF.